The 14 T cell receptor beta chains below were found in one sample sequenced in a study of cytomegalovirus exposure and HLA in healthy donors (dated by TCRdb to about 2017). Library preparation was by the immunoSEQ multiplex PCR assay. The multiplex PCR relied on a mix of 60 forward primers for TCR Vbeta segments and 13 reverse primers for TCR Jbeta segments. The source is immuneACCESS, and TCRdb retained only in-frame sequences with V and J called. Part of the clones is not carried over; for the studies checked, unresolved V genes explain less than half of this, and the remainder is unexplained. This sample gives approximately 100,000 clones in total; 65% to 80% of them show up just once. The ten largest clones add up to 3.5% to 4% of the sample. Sequencing input: PBMCs. Receptor source: a woman aged 50 to 60 in good health and CMV-seropositive.

The rearrangement uses TRBV10-3 and TRBJ2-1, with TRBD2 identical over 7 bases. Germline assignment: CDR1 ENHRY and CDR2 SYGVKD. This CDR3 comprises 13 residues. V trimming: 7 bases; J trimming: 9 bases; junction bases outside the gene matches: 9. CDR3 protein: CAIKAGVSGEQFF. For the CDR3, the DNA is TGTGCCATCAAGGCGGGAGTAAGTGGTGAGCAGTTCTTC.

The chain recombines TRBV9 with TRBJ1-1; D remains ambiguous. This CDR3 has 13 residues. Per germline, CDR1 SGDLS and CDR2 YYNGEE. V lost 2 bases and J 4 bases, leaving 9 bases between the germline ends. The CDR3 loop reads CASSVTGSTEAFF. For the CDR3, the DNA is TGTGCCAGCAGCGTTACCGGGTCCACTGAAGCTTTCTTT.

V usage is TRBV7-8 and J usage is TRBJ1-4, with 9 bases aligning to TRBD1. Germline V gene data show CDR1 as SGHVS and CDR2 as FQNEAQ. The CDR3 loop spans 12 amino acids. The V and J ends lost 8 bases and 8 bases, in that order; junction bases with no gene match: 3. The CDR3 sequence is CASVGTGEKLFF. The CDR3 nucleotides read TGTGCCAGCGTCGGGACAGGGGAAAAACTGTTTTTT.

The rearrangement links TRBV7-8 to TRBJ1-4; D is possibly TRBD1 (5 bases). CDR3 length: 15 residues. Looked up from germline, CDR1 is SGHVS and CDR2 is FQNEAQ. The V end was cut by 2 bases, the J end by 4 bases, with 11 bases between. CDR3 loop: CASSLWGSDNEKLFF. In nucleotides, the CDR3 is TGTGCCAGCAGCTTATGGGGCAGCGATAATGAAAAACTGTTTTTT.

Points on this clone: The sample contains more than one DNA sequence encoding this CDR3. The chain has TRBV6-5 and TRBJ2-1, with D perhaps matching TRBD1 (6 bases). The CDR3 is made up of 13 amino acids. Germline lookup yields CDR1 MNHEY and CDR2 SVGAGI. The V gene lost 0 bases and the J gene lost 7 bases, with 7 bases spanning the gap. The CDR3 sequence: CASSYSTGNEQFF. In DNA, the CDR3 is TGTGCCAGCAGTTACTCTACAGGGAATGAGCAGTTCTTC.

The V call is TRBV25-1, the J call TRBJ2-7, with D tentatively TRBD1 (6 bases). Trimming removed 6 bases from V and 0 bases from J, with 15 bases in between. CDR1 MGHDK and CDR2 SYGVNS come from the germline V gene. The CDR3 runs 15 residues. This CDR3 is CASRETGQISYEQYF. The CDR3, as DNA: TGTGCCAGCAGAGAGACAGGCCAAATCTCCTACGAGCAGTACTTC.

The V and J genes are TRBV27 and TRBJ2-7, with TRBD2 matching 8 bases. Germline V gives CDR1 MNHEY, CDR2 SMNVEV (reference sequence). The CDR3 totals 15 residues. The ends lost 2 bases at V and 4 bases at J; junction bases unmatched: 7. The CDR3 loop is CASSLSPAGDYEQYF. CDR3 coding DNA: TGTGCCAGCAGTTTAAGCCCAGCGGGAGATTACGAGCAGTACTTC.

CDR3 nucleotides: TGTGCCAGCAGCTCCCGTACTAGCGGGAACACAGATACGCAGTATTTT. Protein: CASSSRTSGNTDTQYF. The chain has TRBV5-4 and TRBJ2-3; 10 bases are a match to TRBD2. The CDR3 has 16 residues. Germline V CDR1 and CDR2: SGHNT, YYREEE (reference sequence). J gave up 2 bases and V 3 bases, and 6 bases lay outside the gene matches.

The chain recombines TRBV9 with TRBJ2-3; TRBD1 matches at 7 bases. V dropped 4 bases and J dropped 1; count of bases not matched to a gene: 9. This CDR3 has 16 residues. Germline-derived CDR1 and CDR2 are SGDLS and YYNGEE. In DNA form, the CDR3 reads TGTGCCAGCAGCTTCAACAGGGGCGGTGGCACAGATACGCAGTATTTT. Protein: CASSFNRGGGTDTQYF.

This clone was detected only a few times. The V call is TRBV7-8, the J call TRBJ2-2; 7 bases are shared with TRBD2. J was trimmed by 5 bases and V by 2 bases; bases with no gene match: 11. Germline V gives CDR1 SGHVS, CDR2 FQNEAQ. This CDR3 contains 17 residues. CDR3 in amino acids: CASSLWGSGKGTGELFF. CDR3 DNA sequence: TGTGCCAGCAGCTTATGGGGAAGCGGGAAGGGAACCGGGGAGCTGTTTTTT.

V usage is TRBV6-1 and J usage is TRBJ2-5; TRBD2 agrees at 10 bases. This CDR3 has 17 amino acids. Trimming removed 0 bases from V and 2 bases from J; junction bases left unmatched: 6. Germline V gene lookup returns CDR1 MNHNS and CDR2 SASEGT. The CDR3 reads CASSEAPSGRGQETQYF. The CDR3 DNA reads TGTGCCAGCAGTGAAGCTCCCAGCGGGAGGGGGCAAGAGACCCAGTACTTC.

This clone was seen a single time. The CDR3 DNA reads as TGTGCCAGAAGCTTCGCACGGGAGGTCACCTACGAGCAGTACTTC. Translated, it gives CARSFAREVTYEQYF. The rearrangement links TRBV5-3 to TRBJ2-7; TRBD2 matches 7 bases. TRBV5-3 is an ORF, with its function uncertain. The CDR3 has 15 amino acids. Trimming at V came to 2 bases and at J to 2 bases, leaving 7 bases not matched to a gene.

The CDR3 sequence: CASSVGGRVVDTQYF. DNA for the CDR3: TGTGCCAGCAGCGTAGGGGGCAGAGTCGTAGATACGCAGTATTTT. J is TRBJ2-3 and V is TRBV9, with D possibly being TRBD1 (5 bases). V was shortened by 0 bases and J by 5 bases, with 13 bases between the two germline ends. CDR3 length: 15 residues. Germline V gene sequence: CDR1 SGDLS, CDR2 YYNGEE.

The rearrangement uses TRBV10-2 and TRBJ1-1; no definite D call. This CDR3 has 14 amino acids. Looked up from germline, CDR1 is WSHSY and CDR2 is SAAADI. V dropped 3 bases and J dropped 8 bases, with 16 bases sitting between them. The CDR3 DNA sequence: TGCGCCAGCAGTGATCAGAGCGGCCCGACCGAAGCTTTCTTT. Residues: CASSDQSGPTEAFF.